This T cell receptor beta chain was sequenced in a study of blood T cells in healthy people across ages. This clonotype was found a few times. Alongside a J-beta primer mix, a sample-barcoded 5' primer served in a second PCR lasting 7 to 11 cycles. Using its own MiXCR run on the 5' RACE reads, TCRdb lists one record per CDR3 protein. The sample carries about 400,000 distinct CDR3 sequences, about half recorded once. Germline V gene sequence: CDR1 WNHNN, CDR2 SYGVQD (reference sequence). CDR3 size: 16 residues. The ends lost 0 bases at V and 4 bases at J; junction bases unmatched: 5. The receptor was isolated from a man between 60 and 75 years old in good health. The sequencing input was blood. The chain is built from TRBV10-1 and TRBJ2-3; 9 nucleotides match TRBD2. The CDR3 DNA sequence: TGCGCCAGCAGTGAGTCTATGCGGGGGGGGCCAGATACGCAGTATTTT. Its translation is CASSESMRGGPDTQYF.